Listed below are T cell receptor beta chains from one sample, sequenced in a study of blood T cell repertoires in COVID-19. Profiling relied on immunoSEQ multiplex PCR, and the TCRdb table lists in-frame clones only, not all of them. The repertoire consists of over 50,000 clones, with 84% occurring once and the leading ten covering around 15%. Sequenced input: peripheral blood. The origin of the receptors is a man between 60 and 70 years old with COVID-19, enrolled during active disease. The CDR3 runs from the conserved cysteine through the conserved F or W. The D gene is left open where the match is weak. For some rows the clone size is stated as once, few or many, or as a class when expanded; others skip it.

cdr3_aa cdr3_nt clone_size d_call j_call v_call
CASSISATSGLQVASPLHF TGTGCCAGCAGTATAAGCGCTACTTCCGGTCTACAGGTCGCGTCACCCCTCCACTTT NA NA TRBJ1-6 TRBV28
CASSQPTGVEATNEKLFF TGTGCCAGCAGCCAACCGACAGGGGTCGAGGCAACTAATGAAAAACTGTTTTTT NA TRBD1 TRBJ1-4 TRBV3-1/TRBV3-2
CATSPGQEDGYTF TGTGCCACCAGCCCGGGACAGGAAGATGGCTACACCTTC few TRBD1 TRBJ1-2 TRBV24-1
CASIVTGGYEQYF TGTGCCAGCATAGTAACGGGGGGCTACGAGCAGTACTTC NA TRBD2 TRBJ2-7 TRBV7-9
CASTGQGAAYGYTF TGTGCCAGCACAGGACAGGGGGCGGCCTATGGCTACACCTTC NA TRBD1 TRBJ1-2 TRBV28
CASSSSPGSDEQYF TGTGCCAGCAGCTCGTCCCCGGGTAGCGACGAGCAGTACTTC NA NA TRBJ2-7 TRBV7-7
CASRWTGINEKLFF TGTGCCAGCAGATGGACAGGTATTAATGAAAAACTGTTTTTT NA TRBD1 TRBJ1-4 TRBV6-5
CASSQDIQETQYF TGTGCCAGCAGTCAAGACATACAAGAGACCCAGTACTTC NA NA TRBJ2-5 TRBV28
CATQKGRDGYTF TGTGCCACCCAGAAGGGGAGGGATGGCTACACCTTC NA NA TRBJ1-2 TRBV2
CASREWTEAFF TGTGCCAGCAGGGAGTGGACTGAAGCTTTCTTT few NA TRBJ1-1 TRBV6-6
CASSPEQASNQPQHF TGTGCCAGCTCACCCGAACAGGCGAGCAATCAGCCCCAGCATTTT medium-sized NA TRBJ1-5 TRBV18
CASSQNRGETEAFF TGTGCCAGCTCCCAAAACAGGGGCGAGACTGAAGCTTTCTTT NA TRBD1 TRBJ1-1 TRBV18
CSVGGTVPNSPLHF TGCAGCGTTGGAGGGACAGTGCCGAATTCACCCCTCCACTTT NA TRBD1 TRBJ1-6 TRBV29-1
CASTQSGQGSEQYF TGTGCCAGCACCCAATCAGGACAGGGTAGCGAGCAGTACTTC NA TRBD1 TRBJ2-7 TRBV25-1
CASSLLDRVFGYTF TGTGCCAGCAGCTTATTGGACAGGGTATTTGGCTACACCTTC NA TRBD1 TRBJ1-2 TRBV5-6
CASSLGGQGRHEQFF TGTGCCAGCAGCTTAGGGGGACAGGGGAGGCATGAGCAGTTCTTC NA TRBD1 TRBJ2-1 TRBV11-3
CASSAGRNQPQHF TGTGCCAGTAGTGCAGGCCGCAATCAGCCCCAGCATTTT NA NA TRBJ1-5 TRBV19
CASSIAGGPGEQFF TGTGCCAGTAGTATAGCGGGAGGGCCGGGTGAGCAGTTCTTC NA TRBD2 TRBJ2-1 TRBV19
CASSLVTGREGYTF TGTGCCAGCAGTTTAGTTACGGGGAGGGAAGGCTACACCTTC once NA TRBJ1-2 TRBV28
CAISTQGDTEAFF TGTGCCATCAGTACACAGGGGGACACTGAAGCTTTCTTT NA TRBD1 TRBJ1-1 TRBV10-3
CASSTSSQEPQHF TGTGCCAGCTCAACGTCAAGCCAGGAGCCCCAGCATTTT NA NA TRBJ1-5 TRBV18
CASADSGQGQGNEQFF TGTGCCAGCGCCGACTCCGGACAAGGGCAGGGGAATGAGCAGTTCTTC NA NA TRBJ2-1 TRBV7-9
CASSQVVLTSGGDTQYF TGTGCCAGCAGCCAAGTGGTATTAACTAGCGGGGGAGATACGCAGTATTTT NA TRBD2 TRBJ2-3 TRBV3-1/TRBV3-2
CASSDSGTGGAGYGYTF TGTGCCAGCAGTGACTCGGGGACAGGGGGCGCAGGCTATGGCTACACCTTC NA TRBD1 TRBJ1-2 TRBV6-4
CASSLWQGGRSGANVLTF TGCGCCAGCAGCTTGTGGCAGGGTGGGCGGTCTGGGGCCAACGTCCTGACTTTC once NA TRBJ2-6 TRBV5-1
CASSEALPDTYGYTF TGTGCCAGCAGTGAAGCGCTTCCCGACACCTATGGCTACACCTTC once NA TRBJ1-2 TRBV2
CASSQNSGTSVTTSTDTQYF TGTGCCAGCAGTCAAAACTCCGGGACTAGCGTTACGACTAGCACAGATACGCAGTATTTT NA TRBD2 TRBJ2-3 TRBV6-6
CASSSNMRETQYF TGTGCCAGCAGCTCAAACATGAGGGAGACCCAGTACTTC NA NA TRBJ2-5 TRBV7-3
CASSQGTGGYGYTF TGTGCCAGCAGCCAAGGGACAGGGGGATATGGCTACACCTTC NA TRBD1 TRBJ1-2 TRBV3-1/TRBV3-2
CASGQPGSTNEKLFF TGCGCCAGCGGACAACCAGGGTCCACTAATGAAAAACTGTTTTTT once NA TRBJ1-4 TRBV4-1
CSDRRGTGETQYF TGCAGCGACAGAAGGGGGACGGGAGAGACCCAGTACTTC NA NA TRBJ2-5 TRBV29-1
CASSDGRKGNGYTF TGTGCCAGCAGTGACGGGAGGAAGGGGAATGGCTACACCTTC NA NA TRBJ1-2 TRBV6-1
CASQRESYNEQFF TGTGCCAGCCAGCGGGAATCCTACAATGAGCAGTTCTTC NA TRBD2 TRBJ2-1 TRBV11-1
CASSSNLAGGSDTQYF TGTGCCAGCAGCTCTAACTTAGCGGGAGGGTCAGATACGCAGTATTTT NA TRBD2 TRBJ2-3 TRBV11-3
CATSTTSENTGELFF TGTGCCACCAGCACGACTAGCGAGAACACCGGGGAGCTGTTTTTT NA TRBD2 TRBJ2-2 TRBV24-1
CASSRSHGQYNEQFF TGTGCCAGTAGTAGAAGCCACGGACAATACAATGAGCAGTTCTTC NA NA TRBJ2-1 TRBV19
CASSRGASGGDTQYF TGCGCCAGCAGCCGCGGGGCCAGCGGGGGAGATACGCAGTATTTT once TRBD2 TRBJ2-3 TRBV10-1
CASSQGTSGRTSYNEQFF TGTGCCAGCAGCCAAGGGACTAGCGGGAGGACCTCCTACAATGAGCAGTTCTTC NA TRBD2 TRBJ2-1 TRBV3-1/TRBV3-2
CASSSTDSKETQYF TGTGCCAGCAGCTCAACCGACAGCAAAGAGACCCAGTACTTC NA NA TRBJ2-5 TRBV5-4
CASSKGGLAGGHEQYF TGTGCCAGCAGCAAAGGGGGACTAGCGGGGGGTCACGAGCAGTACTTC NA TRBD2 TRBJ2-7 TRBV5-4
CASSGTSYPYEQYF TGTGCCAGCAGTGGGACTTCCTACCCCTACGAGCAGTACTTC NA NA TRBJ2-7 TRBV2
CASSQDAGGPGEQYF TGTGCCAGCAGCCAAGACGCGGGGGGGCCAGGAGAGCAGTACTTC NA TRBD2 TRBJ2-7 TRBV3-1/TRBV3-2
CAISKVGGHSPLHF TGTGCCATCTCGAAAGTGGGCGGGCATTCACCCCTCCACTTT NA NA TRBJ1-6 TRBV6-5
CAISLGTANNQPQHF TGTGCCATCAGCCTCGGGACAGCGAACAATCAGCCCCAGCATTTT NA TRBD1 TRBJ1-5 TRBV10-3
CASSVRDSVSTDTQYF TGTGCCAGCAGTGTCAGGGACAGTGTTAGCACAGATACGCAGTATTTT NA TRBD1 TRBJ2-3 TRBV25-1
CASSPRLVPNTGELFF TGTGCCAGCAGCCCTCGACTAGTGCCGAACACCGGGGAGCTGTTTTTT NA NA TRBJ2-2 TRBV3-1/TRBV3-2
CASSGQMTNQPQHF TGTGCCAGCAGTGGACAGATGACCAATCAGCCCCAGCATTTT NA NA TRBJ1-5 TRBV2
CASSRTGIDQPQHF TGCGCCAGCAGTAGGACAGGGATAGATCAGCCCCAGCATTTT NA TRBD1 TRBJ1-5 TRBV10-2
CASAGTSSVGELFF TGTGCCAGCGCGGGGACTAGCTCGGTCGGGGAGCTGTTTTTT NA TRBD2 TRBJ2-2 TRBV2
CASSQTGTSASSYNEQFF TGTGCCAGCAGTCAAACTGGGACTAGCGCTTCGTCCTACAATGAGCAGTTCTTC NA TRBD2 TRBJ2-1 TRBV6-6
CASSLTPGGNTIYF TGTGCCAGCAGCTTAACCCCAGGGGGAAACACCATATATTTT NA NA TRBJ1-3 TRBV7-3
CASSPRGGTGKETQYF TGTGCCAGCTCACCACGGGGCGGTACGGGCAAAGAGACCCAGTACTTC once NA TRBJ2-5 TRBV18
CAWSGQGETEAFF TGTGCCTGGAGTGGACAGGGCGAGACTGAAGCTTTCTTT NA TRBD1 TRBJ1-1 TRBV30
CASRFGGRGTGELFF TGTGCCAGCAGATTCGGAGGCCGGGGGACCGGGGAGCTGTTTTTT NA NA TRBJ2-2 TRBV11-2
CATSGKTGTGNEKLFF TGTGCCACCAGTGGCAAGACCGGGACAGGAAATGAAAAACTGTTTTTT NA TRBD1 TRBJ1-4 TRBV24-1
CASSQSTGELFF TGTGCCAGCAGCCAATCTACCGGGGAGCTGTTTTTT NA NA TRBJ2-2 TRBV3-1/TRBV3-2
CSASTGNYGYTF TGCAGCGCATCGACAGGAAACTATGGCTACACCTTC NA NA TRBJ1-2 TRBV29-1
CASTGTSGTYEQYF TGTGCCAGCACCGGGACTAGCGGAACCTACGAGCAGTACTTC NA TRBD2 TRBJ2-7 TRBV11-2
CASRQGQGFAEAFF TGTGCCAGCAGGCAGGGACAGGGCTTTGCTGAAGCTTTCTTT NA TRBD1 TRBJ1-1 TRBV2
CASSVMTGDGYTF TGTGCCAGCAGTGTCATGACAGGGGATGGCTACACCTTC NA TRBD1 TRBJ1-2 TRBV2